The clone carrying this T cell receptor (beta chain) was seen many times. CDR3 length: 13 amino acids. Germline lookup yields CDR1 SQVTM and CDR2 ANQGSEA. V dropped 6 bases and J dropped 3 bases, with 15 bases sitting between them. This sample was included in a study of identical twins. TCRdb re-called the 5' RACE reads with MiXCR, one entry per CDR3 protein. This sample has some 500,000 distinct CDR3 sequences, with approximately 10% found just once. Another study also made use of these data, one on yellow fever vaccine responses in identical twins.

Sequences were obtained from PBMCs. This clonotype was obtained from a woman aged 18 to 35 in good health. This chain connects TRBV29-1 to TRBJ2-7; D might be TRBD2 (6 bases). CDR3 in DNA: TGCAGCGTGGTGGCCGGGGGTTACTACGAGCAGTACTTC. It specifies CSVVAGGYYEQYF.